This T cell receptor beta chain derives from a study of read filtering for tumor transcriptome and immune sequencing. Study at large: DNase treatment preceded whole-transcriptome library preparation.

Remarks on this clonotype: Its antigen is not identified.

This library used roughly 400 ng RNA and molecular barcoded adaptors spanning alpha/delta and beta/gamma chains. One entry per CDR3 protein, called by TCRdb with MiXCR from the reads. The sample has more than 30,000 distinct CDR3 sequences; roughly 13% are singletons. This CDR3 has 13 amino acids. Trimming left V 7 bases short and J 6 bases short, with 16 bases between. CDR1 and CDR2 (germline): SQVTM, ANQGSEA. Study-level points and caveats: Approximately 87% of IR-seq clonotypes had a single read, yet these held approximately 3.5% of reads.

The chain combines TRBV29-1 with TRBJ2-1, with TRBD2 as a possible D gene (5 bases). The sequencing input was a population of CD138-negative cells sorted from bone marrow. This clonotype originated in a donor older than 35 with multiple myeloma. CDR3 in DNA: TGCAGCGCGCGGTCCCAGGACTCCAATGAGCAGTTCTTC. It codes for CSARSQDSNEQFF.